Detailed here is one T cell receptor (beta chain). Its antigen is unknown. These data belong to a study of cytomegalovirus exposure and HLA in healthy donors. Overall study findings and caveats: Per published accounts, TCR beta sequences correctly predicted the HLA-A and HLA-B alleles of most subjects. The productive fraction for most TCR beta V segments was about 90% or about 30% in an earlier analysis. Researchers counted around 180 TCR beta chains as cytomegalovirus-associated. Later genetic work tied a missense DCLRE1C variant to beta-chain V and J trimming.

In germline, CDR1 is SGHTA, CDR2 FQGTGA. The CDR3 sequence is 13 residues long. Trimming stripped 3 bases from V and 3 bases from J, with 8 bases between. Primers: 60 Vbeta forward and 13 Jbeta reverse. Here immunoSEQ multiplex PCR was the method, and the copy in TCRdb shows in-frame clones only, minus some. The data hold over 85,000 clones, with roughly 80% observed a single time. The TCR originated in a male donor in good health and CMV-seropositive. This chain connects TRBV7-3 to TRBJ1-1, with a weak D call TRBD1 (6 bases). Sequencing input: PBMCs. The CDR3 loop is CASSLNRDTEAFF. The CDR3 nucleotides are TGTGCCAGCAGCTTGAACAGGGACACTGAAGCTTTCTTT.